The T cell receptor beta chain described here comes from a study of T-cell memory formation after mild COVID-19. Study-wide context: Clusters were largely donor specific.

This clonotype appeared many times. Its antigen is not known. The CDR3 has 14 residues. V dropped 4 bases and J dropped 1 base, with 8 bases sitting between them. Study results and limitations: A subset of responding clones appeared in pre-infection memory, suggesting cross-reactive memory joined. Clones contracting over day 15 to 85 were CD4/CD8 balanced, with later expanders leaning CD4+.

MiXCR, run by TCRdb on the 5' RACE reads, gives a single entry per CDR3 protein. In the table there are 280,000 or so distinct CDR3 sequences, about 20% of which are singletons. The chain uses TRBV12-3 or TRBV12-4 and TRBJ1-5, with D possibly matching TRBD1 (6 bases). This TCR was recovered from a man younger than 30 who had mild COVID-19 (a few samples of this study predate the infection). Cell type and time point are not known. Sequenced sample: PBMCs or a T cell subset sorted from them (not recorded which). For the CDR3, the DNA is TGTGCCAGCAGTTCCAGGGGCAGCAATCAGCCCCAGCATTTT. Translating it yields CASSSRGSNQPQHF.